These T cell receptor beta chains were read from a single sample in a study of T cell repertoires in cytomegalovirus infection. One entry per CDR3 protein results from TCRdb running MiXCR on the reads. The data hold over 150,000 distinct CDR3 sequences, with approximately 18% observed a single time. The material sequenced was CD8+ T cells from PBMCs. The source of these receptors is a human donor in good health (CMV status not recorded). Some clones in this sample may be carry-over from other donors' samples. Both conserved end residues are part of each CDR3. A D gene is named only where the DNA matches it firmly. Size is omitted from some rows. Given values are once, few, many or a class for expanded clones.

>NA|few|TRBJ1-1|TRBV28
TGTGCCAGCAGTTTTTATCATTCAGGGGCCGAGAACACTGAAGCTTTCTTT
CASSFYHSGAENTEAFF
>TRBD1|NA|TRBJ1-5|TRBV29-1
TGCAGCGTTGAAGTGGAGGGGGCGGGCAATCAGCCCCAGCATTTT
CSVEVEGAGNQPQHF
>NA|once|TRBJ1-1|TRBV28
TGTGCCAGCAGTTTTGGGGGTATCACTGAAGCTTTCTTT
CASSFGGITEAFF
>NA|NA|TRBJ1-3|TRBV2
TGTGCCAGCGGCGGCAACTCTGGAAACACCATATATTTT
CASGGNSGNTIYF
>NA|few|TRBJ2-2|TRBV10-3
TGTGCCATTCAGGCGACGAACACCGGGGAGCTGTTTTTT
CAIQATNTGELFF
>TRBD1|few|TRBJ2-5|TRBV9
TGTGCCAGCAGCGTAGAGGGGACAGTTCAAGAGACCCAGTACTTC
CASSVEGTVQETQYF
>TRBD1|few|TRBJ1-1|TRBV7-8
TGTGCCAGCAGTCACGACAGGGGGCATACTGAAGCTTTCTTT
CASSHDRGHTEAFF
>NA|few|TRBJ2-7|TRBV7-9
TGTGCCAGCAGTCCAGACAAGAGGCACTACGAGCAGTACTTC
CASSPDKRHYEQYF
>NA|NA|TRBJ2-7|TRBV6-5
TGTGCCAGCAGTTACGTAGGGGACGACAACGAGCAGTACTTC
CASSYVGDDNEQYF
>TRBD1|many|TRBJ2-1|TRBV7-2
TGTGCCAGCAGCTATTGGCCAGGGGGATACAATGAGCAGTTCTTC
CASSYWPGGYNEQFF
>TRBD1|NA|TRBJ1-2|TRBV11-2
TGTGCCAGCAGCTTAAACACCGGGACAGGGGACCTTGGCTACACCTTC
CASSLNTGTGDLGYTF
>TRBD2|few|TRBJ2-3|TRBV7-2
TGTGCCAGCAGCTTACCGCTAGCGGGGACTAGCACAGATACGCAGTATTTT
CASSLPLAGTSTDTQYF
>NA|NA|TRBJ2-2|TRBV11-2
TGTGCCAGCAGCCCTGACCTGAACACCGGGGAGCTGTTTTTT
CASSPDLNTGELFF
>NA|few|TRBJ2-1|TRBV12-5
TGTGCTAGTGGTTTCATCGATGAGCAGTTCTTC
CASGFIDEQFF
>NA|once|TRBJ2-7|TRBV6-2/TRBV6-3
TGTGCCAGCAGAAAGCCAGGGCGGGAGCAGTACTTC
CASRKPGREQYF